This T cell receptor (beta chain) was obtained from a study of response to subunit inactivated influenza vaccine. The V gene's germline CDR1 is SEHNR and CDR2 FQNEAQ (reference sequence). V gave up 4 bases and J gave up 5 bases, with 5 bases separating them. The CDR3 length is 11 residues. MiXCR was run by TCRdb on the RT-PCR reads, yielding one entry per CDR3 protein. The table has approximately 290,000 distinct CDR3 sequences, about 20% seen once. This clonotype was seen a few times. The V gene is TRBV7-9, the J gene TRBJ2-5; D call uncertain. This sequence originates from a man in his fifties or sixties who received an inactivated influenza vaccine. The sequencing used PBMCs from blood, collected less than 22 months after vaccination. Written as DNA, the CDR3 is TGTGCCAGCAGCTCGTGGGAGACCCAGTACTTC. This gives the protein CASSSWETQYF.